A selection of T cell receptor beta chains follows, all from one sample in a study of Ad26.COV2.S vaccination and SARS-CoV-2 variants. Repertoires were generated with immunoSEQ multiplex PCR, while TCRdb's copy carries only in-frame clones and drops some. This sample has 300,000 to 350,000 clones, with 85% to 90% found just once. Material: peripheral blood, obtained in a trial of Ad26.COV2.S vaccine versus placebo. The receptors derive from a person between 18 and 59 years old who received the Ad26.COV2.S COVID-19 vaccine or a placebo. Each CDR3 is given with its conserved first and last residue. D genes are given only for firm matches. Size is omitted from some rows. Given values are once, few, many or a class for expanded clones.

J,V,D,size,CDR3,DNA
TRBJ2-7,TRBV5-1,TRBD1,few,CASSPRTGPYEQYF,TGCGCCAGCAGCCCACGGACAGGGCCCTACGAGCAGTACTTC
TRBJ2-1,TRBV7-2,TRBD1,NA,CASSKQGAGYNEQFF,TGTGCCAGCAGCAAGCAGGGGGCGGGCTACAATGAGCAGTTCTTC
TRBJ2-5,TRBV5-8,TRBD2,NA,CASSLGPSGGQETQYF,TGTGCCAGCAGCTTGGGGCCTAGCGGGGGCCAAGAGACCCAGTACTTC
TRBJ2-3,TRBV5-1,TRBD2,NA,CASSLWGEGTSSPDTQYF,TGCGCCAGCAGCTTGTGGGGGGAAGGGACTAGCTCCCCAGATACGCAGTATTTT
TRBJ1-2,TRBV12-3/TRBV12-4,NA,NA,CASSFTGTNGYTF,TGTGCCAGCAGTTTCACTGGGACAAACGGCTACACCTTC
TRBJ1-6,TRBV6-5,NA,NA,CASSYTLYNSPLHF,TGTGCCAGCAGTTACACTCTTTATAATTCACCCCTCCACTTT
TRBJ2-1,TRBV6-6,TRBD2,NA,CAIQEAAVAGGEQFF,TGTGCCATCCAAGAGGCAGCCGTAGCGGGAGGGGAGCAGTTCTTC
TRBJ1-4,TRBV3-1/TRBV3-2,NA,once,CASSQVGSLGEKLFF,TGTGCCAGCAGCCAAGTCGGCAGCTTAGGGGAAAAACTGTTTTTT
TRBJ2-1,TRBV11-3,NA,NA,CASSLDKDRRSYNEQFF,TGTGCCAGCAGCTTAGATAAGGACCGACGCTCCTACAATGAGCAGTTCTTC
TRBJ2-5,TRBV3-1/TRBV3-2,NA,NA,CASSPHPGAYQETQYF,TGTGCCAGCAGCCCCCATCCGGGGGCGTACCAAGAGACCCAGTACTTC
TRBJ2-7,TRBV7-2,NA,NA,CASSLGLSSYEQYF,TGTGCCAGCAGCTTAGGACTCTCCTCCTACGAGCAGTACTTC
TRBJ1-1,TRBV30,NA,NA,CAWSLTGGAFF,TGTGCCTGGAGTCTCACCGGCGGAGCTTTCTTT
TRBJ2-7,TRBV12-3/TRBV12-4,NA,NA,CASSLGPSREQYF,TGTGCCAGCAGTTTGGGGCCCTCGAGGGAGCAGTACTTC
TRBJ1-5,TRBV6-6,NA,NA,CASSYGQYNQPQHF,TGTGCCAGCAGTTACGGCCAGTACAATCAGCCCCAGCATTTT
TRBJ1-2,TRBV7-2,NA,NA,CASSLVQGGGYTF,TGTGCCAGCAGCTTAGTACAGGGAGGTGGCTACACCTTC
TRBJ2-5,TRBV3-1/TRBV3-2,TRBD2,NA,CASSQDWGGETQYF,TGTGCCAGCAGCCAAGATTGGGGGGGAGAGACCCAGTACTTC
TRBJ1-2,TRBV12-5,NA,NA,CASGFNPYGYTF,TGTGCTAGTGGTTTCAACCCCTATGGCTACACCTTC
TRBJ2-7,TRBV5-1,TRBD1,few,CASSIEGAHYEQYF,TGCGCCAGCAGCATAGAGGGGGCCCACTACGAGCAGTACTTC
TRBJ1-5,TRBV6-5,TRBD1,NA,CASSSGQGVIFQPQHF,TGTGCCAGCAGTTCTGGACAGGGAGTCATATTCCAGCCCCAGCATTTT
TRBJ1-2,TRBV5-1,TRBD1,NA,CASSLALRQGYGYTF,TGCGCCAGCAGCTTGGCCCTACGACAGGGCTATGGCTACACCTTC
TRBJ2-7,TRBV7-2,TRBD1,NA,CASSLSRDRTYEQYF,TGTGCCAGCAGCTTATCGAGGGACAGGACCTACGAGCAGTACTTC
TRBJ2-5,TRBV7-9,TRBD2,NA,CASRETSGQETQYF,TGTGCCAGCAGGGAGACTAGCGGGCAAGAGACCCAGTACTTC
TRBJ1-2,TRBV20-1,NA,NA,CSARRGGYTF,TGCAGTGCTAGGAGGGGTGGCTACACCTTC
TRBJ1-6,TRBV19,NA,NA,CASSMRRQGLDF,TGTGCCAGTAGTATGAGGAGGCAGGGGCTTGACTTT
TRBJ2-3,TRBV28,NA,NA,CASSFKSERQTDTQYF,TGTGCCAGCAGTTTTAAGAGCGAGCGGCAAACAGATACGCAGTATTTT
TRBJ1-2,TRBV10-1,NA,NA,CASSEKGSYGYTF,TGCGCCAGCAGTGAAAAGGGGTCCTATGGCTACACCTTC
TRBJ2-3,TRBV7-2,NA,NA,CASSLVDSNTQYF,TGTGCCAGCAGCTTAGTGGACTCCAATACGCAGTATTTT
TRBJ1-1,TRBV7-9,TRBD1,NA,CASSFPGQGWTEAFF,TGTGCCAGCAGCTTTCCGGGACAGGGCTGGACTGAAGCTTTCTTT
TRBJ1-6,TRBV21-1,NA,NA,CASSSPLFDSPLHF,TGTGCCAGCAGCAGCCCCCTTTTTGATTCACCCCTCCACTTT
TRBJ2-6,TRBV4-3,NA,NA,CASSLGGASGANVLTF,TGCGCCAGCAGCTTGGGGGGGGCTTCTGGGGCCAACGTCCTGACTTTC
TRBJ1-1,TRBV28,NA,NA,CASSLPPPRNTEAFF,TGTGCCAGCAGTTTACCCCCTCCCAGGAACACTGAAGCTTTCTTT
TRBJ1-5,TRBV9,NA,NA,CASSVGHSSNQPQHF,TGTGCCAGCAGCGTAGGTCACAGCTCCAATCAGCCCCAGCATTTT
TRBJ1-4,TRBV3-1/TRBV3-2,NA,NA,CASSQVGSSEKLFF,TGTGCCAGCAGCCAAGTGGGATCCTCCGAAAAACTGTTTTTT
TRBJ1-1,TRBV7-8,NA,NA,CASSLQPSLLVKAFF,TGTGCCAGCAGCCTACAGCCCTCACTATTAGTTAAAGCTTTCTTT
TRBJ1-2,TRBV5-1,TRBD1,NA,CASTGQGTANYGYTF,TGCGCCAGTACTGGACAGGGGACAGCTAACTATGGCTACACCTTC
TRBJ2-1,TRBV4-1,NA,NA,CASSQTLYNEQFF,TGCGCCAGCAGCCAGACACTTTACAATGAGCAGTTCTTC
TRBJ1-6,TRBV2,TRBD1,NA,CATERGQPRSPLHF,TGTGCCACCGAGAGGGGACAGCCACGCTCACCCCTCCACTTT
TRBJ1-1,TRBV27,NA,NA,CASSLSRMNTEAFF,TGTGCCAGCAGTTTAAGCCGGATGAACACTGAAGCTTTCTTT
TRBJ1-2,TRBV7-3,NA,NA,CASSLSFQGFAYGYTF,TGTGCCAGCAGCTTAAGCTTCCAGGGATTCGCCTATGGCTACACCTTC
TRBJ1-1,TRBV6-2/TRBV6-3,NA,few,CASSYSRDTEAFF,TGTGCCAGCAGTTACTCCAGGGACACTGAAGCTTTCTTT
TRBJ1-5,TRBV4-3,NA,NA,CASSQGGTLNQPQHF,TGCGCCAGCAGCCAAGGCGGGACATTAAATCAGCCCCAGCATTTT
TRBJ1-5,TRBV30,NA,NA,CAWSLDVGGGPQHF,TGTGCCTGGAGTCTCGACGTCGGGGGGGGGCCCCAGCATTTT
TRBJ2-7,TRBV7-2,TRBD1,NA,CASSPGTGGFEQYF,TGTGCCAGCAGCCCCGGGACAGGGGGCTTCGAGCAGTACTTC
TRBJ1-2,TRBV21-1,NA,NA,CASSKERGLFPHYGYTF,TGTGCCAGCAGCAAAGAACGAGGGTTGTTCCCCCACTATGGCTACACCTTC
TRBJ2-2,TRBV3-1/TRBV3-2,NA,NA,CASSQERLADTGELFF,TGTGCCAGCAGCCAAGAAAGGCTAGCCGACACCGGGGAGCTGTTTTTT
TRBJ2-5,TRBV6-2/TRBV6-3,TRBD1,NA,CASSNARGQQETQYF,TGTGCCAGCAGTAACGCCCGGGGACAGCAAGAGACCCAGTACTTC
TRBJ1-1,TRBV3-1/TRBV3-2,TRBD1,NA,CASSQGDRDWEAFF,TGTGCCAGCAGCCAGGGGGACAGGGATTGGGAAGCTTTCTTT
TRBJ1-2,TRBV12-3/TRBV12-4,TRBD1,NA,CASSPGGNYGYTF,TGTGCCAGCAGTCCAGGGGGAAACTATGGCTACACCTTC
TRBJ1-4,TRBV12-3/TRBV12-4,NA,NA,CASSFYGKLFF,TGTGCCAGCAGTTTTTACGGAAAACTGTTTTTT
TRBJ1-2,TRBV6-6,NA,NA,CASSTDVYGYTF,TGTGCCAGCAGTACAGACGTCTATGGCTACACCTTC
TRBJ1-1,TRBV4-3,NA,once,CASSQVVGGGTEAFF,TGCGCCAGCAGCCAAGTAGTCGGGGGCGGCACTGAAGCTTTCTTT
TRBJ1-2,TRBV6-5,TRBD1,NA,CASSKSGTGGNGYTF,TGTGCCAGCAGCAAATCCGGGACAGGGGGCAATGGCTACACCTTC